This T cell receptor beta chain is drawn from a study of blood T cell repertoires in COVID-19. Study background: Nucleic acid was either cDNA or gDNA, and it came from T cells, B-cell-depleted T cells, or PBMCs.

The CDR3 totals 14 residues. Trimming left V 1 base short and J 5 bases short, with 11 bases between. Germline V gives CDR1 MNHNS, CDR2 SASEGT. Original processing notes: Nucleated cell number was recorded as an estimate derived from reference gene primer amplification. Repertoires were generated with immunoSEQ multiplex PCR, while TCRdb's copy carries only in-frame clones and drops some. D and trimming come from the DNA, and the V and J calls and clone size come from that table. The sample records some 120,000 clones, roughly four fifths being singletons. The receptor was isolated from a man between 65 and 80 years old with active or convalescent COVID-19. This chain links TRBV6-1 with TRBJ1-2; the D gene is possibly TRBD1 (5 bases). The specimen sequenced was peripheral blood. As DNA, the CDR3 is TGTGCCAGCAGTGAAGTTGGAGGGGCTTATGGCTACACCTTC. Translated, it gives CASSEVGGAYGYTF.